The subject of this entry is one T cell receptor beta chain. Its antigen is not known. These data are taken from a study of T cells after yellow fever vaccination. Study details: SMART-Seq v4 Ultra Low Input handled preparation of low-cell-number fractions. Regarding the study as a whole: A faster peak, day 5 versus 15, was reached by the weaker secondary response.

UMIs and a universal primer site were added when TCR cDNA was made by 5'RACE template switching. TCRdb analysed the 5' RACE reads with MiXCR anew, one entry per CDR3 protein. This sample has some 500,000 distinct CDR3 sequences, with approximately 12% found just once. The CDR3 is 16 residues long. Trimming removed 1 base from V and 0 bases from J, with 13 bases in between. Germline V gives CDR1 DFQATT, CDR2 SNEGSKA (reference sequence). The rearrangement uses TRBV20-1 and TRBJ2-1; no reliable D call. The source is a man aged 25-40 years who received the YFV17D yellow fever vaccine. Sequenced here: PBMCs, sampled on the day of the yellow fever booster vaccination. The CDR3 reads CSARVASQTSYNEQFF. CDR3 nucleotides: TGCAGTGCTAGAGTCGCGAGCCAAACCTCCTACAATGAGCAGTTCTTC.